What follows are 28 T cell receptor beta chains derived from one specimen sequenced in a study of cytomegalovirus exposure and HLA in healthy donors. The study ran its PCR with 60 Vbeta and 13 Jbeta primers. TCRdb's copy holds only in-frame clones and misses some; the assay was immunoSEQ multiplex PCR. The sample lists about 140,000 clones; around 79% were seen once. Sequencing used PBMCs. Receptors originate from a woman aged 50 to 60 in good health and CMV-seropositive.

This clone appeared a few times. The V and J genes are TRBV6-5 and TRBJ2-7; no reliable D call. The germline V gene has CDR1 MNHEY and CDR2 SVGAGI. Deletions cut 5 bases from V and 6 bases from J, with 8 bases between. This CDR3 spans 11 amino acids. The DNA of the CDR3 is TGTGCCAGCAGTCGTGGCAGCGAGCAGTACTTC. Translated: CASSRGSEQYF.

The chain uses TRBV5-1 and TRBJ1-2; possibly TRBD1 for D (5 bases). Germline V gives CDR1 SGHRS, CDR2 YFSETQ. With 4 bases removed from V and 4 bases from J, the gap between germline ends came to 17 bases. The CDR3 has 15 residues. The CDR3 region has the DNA TGCGCCAGCAGCCCGGATTGGGGGGTCGGCTATGGCTACACCTTC. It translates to CASSPDWGVGYGYTF.

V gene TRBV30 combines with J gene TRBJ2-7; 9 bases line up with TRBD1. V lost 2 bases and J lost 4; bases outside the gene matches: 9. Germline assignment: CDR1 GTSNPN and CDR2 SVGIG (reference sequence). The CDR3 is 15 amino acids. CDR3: CAWSTRDRAGYEQYF. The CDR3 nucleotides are TGTGCCTGGAGTACCCGGGACAGGGCGGGTTACGAGCAGTACTTC.

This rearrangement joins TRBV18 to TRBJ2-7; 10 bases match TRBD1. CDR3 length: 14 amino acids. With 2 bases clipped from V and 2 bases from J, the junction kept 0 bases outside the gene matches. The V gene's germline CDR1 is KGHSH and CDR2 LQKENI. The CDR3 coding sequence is TGTGCCAGCTCACCAGGACAGGGGGCCTACGAGCAGTACTTC. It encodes CASSPGQGAYEQYF.

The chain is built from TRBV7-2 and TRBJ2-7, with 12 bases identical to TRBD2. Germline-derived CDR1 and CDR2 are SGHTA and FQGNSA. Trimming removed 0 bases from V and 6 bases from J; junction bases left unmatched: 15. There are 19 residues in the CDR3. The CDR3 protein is CASSLAPSGGGKDSREQYF. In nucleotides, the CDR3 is TGTGCCAGCAGCTTAGCGCCTAGCGGGGGGGGAAAGGATTCGCGCGAGCAGTACTTC.

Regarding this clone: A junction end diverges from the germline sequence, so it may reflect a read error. The CDR3 nucleotides read TGTGCTAGCAGCTTTCAGGGGCCAGGGGAGACCCAGTACTTC. Translation: CASSFQGPGETQYF. V and J are TRBV7-7 and TRBJ2-5; tentatively, D is TRBD1 (6 bases). The germline gives CDR1 SSHAT, CDR2 FNYEAQ (reference sequence). The length of the CDR3 is 14 residues.

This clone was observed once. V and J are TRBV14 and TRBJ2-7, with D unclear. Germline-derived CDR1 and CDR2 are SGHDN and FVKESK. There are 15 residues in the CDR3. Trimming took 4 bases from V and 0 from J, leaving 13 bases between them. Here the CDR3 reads CASSPSRLNSYEQYF. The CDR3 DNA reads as TGTGCCAGCAGCCCTTCTAGACTGAACTCCTACGAGCAGTACTTC.

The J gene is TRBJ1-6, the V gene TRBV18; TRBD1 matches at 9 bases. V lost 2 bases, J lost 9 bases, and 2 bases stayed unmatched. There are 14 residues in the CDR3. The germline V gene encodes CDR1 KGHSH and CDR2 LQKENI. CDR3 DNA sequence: TGTGCCAGCTCACCAGAGGGACAGGGTTCACCCCTCCACTTT. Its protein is CASSPEGQGSPLHF.

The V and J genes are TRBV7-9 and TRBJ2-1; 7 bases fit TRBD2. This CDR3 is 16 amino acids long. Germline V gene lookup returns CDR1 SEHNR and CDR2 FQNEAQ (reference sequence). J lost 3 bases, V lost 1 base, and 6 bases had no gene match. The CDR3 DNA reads TGTGCCAGCAGCTTAGTCGTTTCGGGGGGCTACAATGAGCAGTTCTTC. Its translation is CASSLVVSGGYNEQFF.

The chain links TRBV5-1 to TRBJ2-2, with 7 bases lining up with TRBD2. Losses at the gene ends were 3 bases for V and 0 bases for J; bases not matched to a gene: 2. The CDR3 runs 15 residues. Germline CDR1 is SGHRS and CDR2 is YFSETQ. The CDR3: CASSWGLTNTGELFF. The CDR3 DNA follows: TGCGCCAGCAGCTGGGGACTAACGAACACCGGGGAGCTGTTTTTT.

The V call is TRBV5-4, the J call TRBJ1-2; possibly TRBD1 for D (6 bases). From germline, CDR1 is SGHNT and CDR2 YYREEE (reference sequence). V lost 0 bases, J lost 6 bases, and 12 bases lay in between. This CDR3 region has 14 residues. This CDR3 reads CASSLAGGRDGYTF. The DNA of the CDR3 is TGTGCCAGCAGCTTGGCTGGGGGCCGAGATGGCTACACCTTC.

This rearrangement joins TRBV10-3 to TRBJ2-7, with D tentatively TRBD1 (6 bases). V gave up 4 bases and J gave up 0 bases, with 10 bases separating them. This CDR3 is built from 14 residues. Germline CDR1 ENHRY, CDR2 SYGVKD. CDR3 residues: CAISGTDSSYEQYF. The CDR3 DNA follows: TGTGCCATCAGTGGGACAGATAGCTCCTACGAGCAGTACTTC.

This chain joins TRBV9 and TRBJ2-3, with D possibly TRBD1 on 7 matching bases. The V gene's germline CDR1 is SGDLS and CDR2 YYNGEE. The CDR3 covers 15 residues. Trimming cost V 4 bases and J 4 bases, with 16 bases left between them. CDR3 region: CASSRQGGPPDTQYF. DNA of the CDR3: TGTGCCAGCAGCCGTCAGGGGGGCCCTCCAGATACGCAGTATTTT.

DNA for the CDR3: TGTGCCTGGAGTTTAATCGGCAGGGTGGGCTACGAGCAGTACTTC. Residues: CAWSLIGRVGYEQYF. The chain couples TRBV30 to TRBJ2-7, with D tentatively TRBD1 (5 bases). Germline V lookup: CDR1 GTSNPN, CDR2 SVGIG (reference sequence). Trimming shortened V by 2 bases and J by 3 bases, and 17 bases separated the two germline ends. This CDR3 has 15 residues. Combining the CDR3 with reference TRBV30 and TRBJ2-7 gives the whole variable domain SQTIHQWPATLVQPVGSPLSLECTVEGTSNPNLYWYRQAAGRGLQLLFYSVGIGQISSEVPQNLSASRPQDRQFILSSKKLLLSDSGFYLCAWSLIGRVGYEQYFGPGTRLTVT.

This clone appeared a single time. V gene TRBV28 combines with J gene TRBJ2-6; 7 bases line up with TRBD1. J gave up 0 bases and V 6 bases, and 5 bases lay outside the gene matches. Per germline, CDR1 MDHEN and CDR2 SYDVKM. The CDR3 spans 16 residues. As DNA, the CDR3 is TGTGCCAGCAGGCAGGGGGTGGGCTCTGGGGCCAACGTCCTGACTTTC. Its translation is CASRQGVGSGANVLTF.

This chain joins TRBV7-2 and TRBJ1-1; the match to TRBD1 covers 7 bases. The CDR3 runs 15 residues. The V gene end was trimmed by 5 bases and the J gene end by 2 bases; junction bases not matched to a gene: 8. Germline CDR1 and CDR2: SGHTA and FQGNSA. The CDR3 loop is CASSPPGTANTEAFF. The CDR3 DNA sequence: TGTGCCAGCAGCCCACCCGGGACAGCCAACACTGAAGCTTTCTTT.

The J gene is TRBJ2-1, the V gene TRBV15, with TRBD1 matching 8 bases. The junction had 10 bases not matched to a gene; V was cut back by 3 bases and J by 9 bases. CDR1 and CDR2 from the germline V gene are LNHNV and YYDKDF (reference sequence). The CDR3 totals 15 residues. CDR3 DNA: TGTGCCACCAGCAGGCCGGGACAGGAAGACGGTGAGCAGTTCTTC. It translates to CATSRPGQEDGEQFF. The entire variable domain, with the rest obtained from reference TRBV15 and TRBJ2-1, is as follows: DAMVIQNPRYQVTQFGKPVTLSCSQTLNHNVMYWYQQKSSQAPKLLFHYYDKDFNNEADTPDNFQSRRPNTSFCFLDIRSPGLGDTAMYLCATSRPGQEDGEQFFGPGTRLTVL.

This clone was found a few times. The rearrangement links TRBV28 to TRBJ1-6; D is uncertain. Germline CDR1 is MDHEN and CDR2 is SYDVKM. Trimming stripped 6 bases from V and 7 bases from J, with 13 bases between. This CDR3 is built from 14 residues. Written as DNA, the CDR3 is TGTGCCAGCAGGCTTCCCGAGGTGAATTCACCCCTCCACTTT. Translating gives CASRLPEVNSPLHF.

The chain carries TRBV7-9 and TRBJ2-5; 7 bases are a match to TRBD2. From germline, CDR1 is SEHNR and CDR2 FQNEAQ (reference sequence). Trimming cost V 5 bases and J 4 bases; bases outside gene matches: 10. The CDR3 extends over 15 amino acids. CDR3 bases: TGTGCCAGCAGCCCTACGGGGGGAGCGGGAGAGACCCAGTACTTC. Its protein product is CASSPTGGAGETQYF.

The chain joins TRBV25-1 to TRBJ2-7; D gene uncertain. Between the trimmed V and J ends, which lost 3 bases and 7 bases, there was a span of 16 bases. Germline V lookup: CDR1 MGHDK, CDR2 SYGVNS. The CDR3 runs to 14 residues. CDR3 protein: CASSEVRPSGEQYF. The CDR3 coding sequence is TGTGCCAGCAGTGAGGTAAGGCCCTCGGGTGAGCAGTACTTC.

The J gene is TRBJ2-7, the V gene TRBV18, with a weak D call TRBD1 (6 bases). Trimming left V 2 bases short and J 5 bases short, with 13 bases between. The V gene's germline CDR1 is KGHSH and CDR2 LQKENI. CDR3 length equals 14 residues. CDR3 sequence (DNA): TGTGCCAGCTCACCAGTCGGGCAGGGGAACGAGCAGTACTTC. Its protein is CASSPVGQGNEQYF.

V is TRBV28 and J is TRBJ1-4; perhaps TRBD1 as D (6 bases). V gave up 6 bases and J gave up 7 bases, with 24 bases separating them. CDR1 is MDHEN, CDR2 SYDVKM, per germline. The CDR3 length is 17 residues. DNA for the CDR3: TGTGCCAGCAGGGAGGGGACGGGGCGCGGGGGCGGTGAAAAACTGTTTTTT. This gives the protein CASREGTGRGGGEKLFF. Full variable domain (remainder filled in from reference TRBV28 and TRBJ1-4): DVKVTQSSRYLVKRTGEKVFLECVQDMDHENMFWYRQDPGLGLRLIYFSYDVKMKEKGDIPEGYSVSREKKERFSLILESASTNQTSMYLCASREGTGRGGGEKLFFGSGTQLSVL.

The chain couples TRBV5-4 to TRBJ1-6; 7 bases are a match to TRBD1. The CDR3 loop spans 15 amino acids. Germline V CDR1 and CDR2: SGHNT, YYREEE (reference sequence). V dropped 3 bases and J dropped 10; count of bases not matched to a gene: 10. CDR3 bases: TGTGCCAGCAGCTCCCACAGGGGTCAGGAGTCACCCCTCCACTTT. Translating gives CASSSHRGQESPLHF.

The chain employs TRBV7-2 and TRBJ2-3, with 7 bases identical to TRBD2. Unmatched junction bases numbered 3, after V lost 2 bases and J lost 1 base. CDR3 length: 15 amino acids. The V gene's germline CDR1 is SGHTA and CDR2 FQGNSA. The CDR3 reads CASSLRLAGTDTQYF. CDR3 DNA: TGTGCCAGCAGCTTAAGGCTAGCGGGCACAGATACGCAGTATTTT.

The CDR3 here is CASSGTLAGADTQYF. The CDR3 DNA follows: TGTGCCAGCAGCGGAACTCTAGCGGGGGCTGATACGCAGTATTTT. The chain links TRBV7-9 to TRBJ2-3; 10 bases map to TRBD2. The CDR3 extends over 15 amino acids. The V segment lost 5 bases and the J segment 6 bases; nucleotides outside the gene matches: 8. CDR1 SEHNR and CDR2 FQNEAQ come from the germline V gene (reference sequence).

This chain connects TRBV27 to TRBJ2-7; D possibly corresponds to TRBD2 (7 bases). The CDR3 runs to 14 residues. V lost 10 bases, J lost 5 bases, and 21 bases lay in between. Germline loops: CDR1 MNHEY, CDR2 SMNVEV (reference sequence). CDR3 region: CATGWGGASNEQYF. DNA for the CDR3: TGTGCCACCGGTTGGGGGGGGGCTTCGAACGAGCAGTACTTC.

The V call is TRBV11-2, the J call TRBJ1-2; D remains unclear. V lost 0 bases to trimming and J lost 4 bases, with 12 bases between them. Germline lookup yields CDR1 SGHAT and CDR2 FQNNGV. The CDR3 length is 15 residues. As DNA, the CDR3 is TGTGCCAGCAGCTTAGATCTGGAGGTATTCTATGGCTACACCTTC. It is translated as CASSLDLEVFYGYTF. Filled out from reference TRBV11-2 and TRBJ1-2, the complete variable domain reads EAGVAQSPRYKIIEKRQSVAFWCNPISGHATLYWYQQILGQGPKLLIQFQNNGVVDDSQLPKDRFSAERLKGVDSTLKIQPAKLEDSAVYLCASSLDLEVFYGYTFGSGTRLTVV.

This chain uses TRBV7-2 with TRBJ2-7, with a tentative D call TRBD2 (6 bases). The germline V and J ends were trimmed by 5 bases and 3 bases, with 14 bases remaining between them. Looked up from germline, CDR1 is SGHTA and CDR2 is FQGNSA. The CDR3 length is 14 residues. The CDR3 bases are TGTGCCAGCAGCCCCGGGGGTCGCGTCTACGAGCAGTACTTC. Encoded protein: CASSPGGRVYEQYF.